What follows are 5 T cell receptor beta chains derived from one specimen sequenced in a study of Tregs in tolerant kidney transplant recipients (dated by TCRdb to between 2019 and 2020). Libraries were made using the immunoSEQ multiplex PCR assay. This immuneACCESS table, as held by TCRdb, lists in-frame sequences with V and J called but not all clones. Of the missing ones, under half trace to an unresolved V gene in checked studies; the others have no known cause. This sample's clone table shows 50,000 or so clones. The ten largest make up 0.83% of the sample. The time point label for this specimen denotes: blood sample drawn before combined kidney and bone marrow transplant. Source: CD4+ T cells from blood, taken before the transplant. These receptors originate from a human donor who received a combined kidney and bone marrow transplant.

A note on this clone: The read halts 3 residues ahead of the CDR3 end, with the missing end drawn from the germline J gene. The V and J genes are TRBV5-4 and TRBJ2-5, with D tentatively TRBD2 (5 bases). With 2 bases removed from V and 4 bases from J, the gap between germline ends came to 12 bases. The CDR3 is made up of 14 amino acids. Germline V gene sequence: CDR1 SGHNT, CDR2 YYREEE (reference sequence). The CDR3 loop reads CASSFDSAGETQYF. CDR3 bases read: TGTGCCAGCAGCTTCGACTCCGCGGGAGAGACC.

About this clone itself: The sequenced fragment ends 3 residues before the CDR3 boundary, so the rest is inferred from the germline J gene. This chain uses TRBV2 with TRBJ1-6, with no clear D. The CDR3 runs to 14 residues. Trimming removed 5 bases at V and 8 bases at J, with 13 bases between. Germline CDR1 and CDR2: SNHLY and FYNNEI. CDR3 DNA (partial): TGTGCCAGCAGTTCGTCAGCGTTTGATTCACCC. The encoded protein is CASSSSAFDSP. The full CDR3 reads CASSSSAFDSPLHF.

Details on this clone: Sequencing ends 3 residues short of the CDR3 end; the germline J gene provides the rest. The chain couples TRBV19 to TRBJ1-6, with D tentatively TRBD1 (5 bases). The CDR3 is made up of 13 amino acids. CDR1 is LNHDA and CDR2 is SQIVND in the germline V gene (reference sequence). V shed 1 base and J shed 9 bases, with 7 bases lying between them. Here the CDR3 reads CASSIVGGSPLHF. The sequenced CDR3 bases are TGTGCCAGTAGTATAGTGGGGGGTTCACCC.

In regard to this clone: The sequenced fragment ends 3 residues before the CDR3 boundary, so the rest is inferred from the germline J gene. The chain recombines TRBV18 with TRBJ1-6, with TRBD1 identical over 8 bases. This CDR3 is built from 16 residues. Germline V gene lookup returns CDR1 KGHSH and CDR2 LQKENI. V shed 6 bases, J shed 10 bases, and the junction held 14 bases outside the gene matches. The CDR3 reads CASSETDRGGDSPLHF. Partial CDR3 DNA: TGTGCCAGCTCCGAGACCGACAGGGGTGGTGACTCACCC.

For this clone: The CDR3 is cut off 3 residues early in the read; its end comes from the germline J gene. The gene calls are TRBV7-8 and TRBJ1-6; 9 nucleotides agree with TRBD1. The CDR3 consists of 15 residues. Germline V CDR1 and CDR2: SGHVS, FQNEAQ. V shed 5 bases, J shed 11 bases, and the junction held 10 bases outside the gene matches. CDR3 bases read: TGTGCCAGCAGCAGGGACACAGGGGGCGTAGCACCC. Translation: CASSRDTGGVAP. The full CDR3 protein is CASSRDTGGVAPLHF.